This entry describes one T cell receptor beta chain. Repertoires were generated with immunoSEQ multiplex PCR, while TCRdb's copy carries only in-frame clones and drops some. The sample includes fewer than 45,000 clones, approximately 90% seen only once; the top ten take about 0.81%. These data belong to a study of T cell changes during pregnancy in multiple sclerosis. The V gene's germline CDR1 is SGDLS and CDR2 YYNGEE. The J segment lost 5 bases and the V segment lost 6 bases, leaving 5 bases of the junction unmatched. CDR3 length: 13 amino acids. This sequence joins TRBV9 and TRBJ2-1, with 7 bases matching TRBD2. The input for sequencing was CD4+ T cells from peripheral blood mononuclear cells, taken after pregnancy. The TCR comes from a female donor in good health, enrolled as a control in a pregnancy study. The CDR3: CASKRSGDNEQFF. As DNA, the CDR3 is TGTGCCAGCAAAAGAAGCGGGGACAATGAGCAGTTCTTC.